The clone carrying this T cell receptor beta chain was detected only once. The CDR3 totals 14 residues. Germline loops: CDR1 SGHNT, CDR2 YYREEE (reference sequence). V gave up 0 bases and J gave up 6 bases; unmatched junction bases: 4. This entry belongs to a study of blood T cell repertoires in COVID-19. At the level of the study: The study drew acute and convalescent COVID-19 samples from the United States, Italy and Spain. From T cells, B-cell-depleted T cells, or PBMCs came the material, which was cDNA or gDNA.

As handled by the study authors: It was from reference gene primer amplification that nucleated cell counts were estimated. Assay: immunoSEQ multiplex PCR; the TCRdb copy retains only in-frame clones and omits some. The D gene and trimming were derived from the DNA, and the V and J assignments and clone size from that table. The repertoire consists of 28,000 or so clones, with roughly 90% occurring once and the leading ten covering 6% to 9.5%. This receptor was identified in a human donor in a cohort sampled during active COVID-19. This chain links TRBV5-4 with TRBJ2-7; TRBD2 matches 9 bases. Sequencing was performed on peripheral blood. The CDR3 DNA reads as TGTGCCAGCAGCTTGGCTAGCGGGGTGCGCGAGCAGTACTTC. Its protein is CASSLASGVREQYF.